This T cell receptor (beta chain) was captured in a study of blood T cell repertoires in COVID-19. Study background: T cells, B-cell-depleted T cells, or PBMCs supplied cDNA or gDNA.

Clones were sequenced by immunoSEQ multiplex PCR, and TCRdb holds only the in-frame ones, with some missing. The sample has fewer than 500,000 clones; around nine tenths are singletons. This CDR3 is 14 amino acids long. Germline V gene sequence: CDR1 MNHEY, CDR2 SVGAGI. V lost 11 bases and J 0 bases, leaving 14 bases between the germline ends. The chain is built from TRBV6-5 and TRBJ1-5; a possible D gene is TRBD1 (5 bases). Material: peripheral blood. The receptor was derived from a man younger than 35 with COVID-19, enrolled during active disease. In DNA, the CDR3 is TGTGCCGCGGAGCCAGGGTATAGCAATCAGCCCCAGCATTTT. Amino acid sequence: CAAEPGYSNQPQHF.